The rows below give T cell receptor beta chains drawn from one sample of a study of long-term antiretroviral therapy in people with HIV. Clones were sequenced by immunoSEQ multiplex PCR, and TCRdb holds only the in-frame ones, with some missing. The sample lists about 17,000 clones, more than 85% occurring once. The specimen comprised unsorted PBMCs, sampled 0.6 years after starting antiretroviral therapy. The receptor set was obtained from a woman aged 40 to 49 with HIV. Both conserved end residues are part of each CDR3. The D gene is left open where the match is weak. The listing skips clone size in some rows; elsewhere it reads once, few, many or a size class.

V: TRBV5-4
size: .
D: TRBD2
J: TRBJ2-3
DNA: TGTGCCAGCAGCTTGAAGTCTAGCGGGGGTTACACAGATACGCAGTATTTT
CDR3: CASSLKSSGGYTDTQYF

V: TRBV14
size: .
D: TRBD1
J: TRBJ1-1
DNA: TGTGCCAGCAGCCGAAACAGGGGGGCGGGTACTGAAGCTTTCTTT
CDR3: CASSRNRGAGTEAFF

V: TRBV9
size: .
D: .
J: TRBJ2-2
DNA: TGTGCCAGCAGCTTTGGGACCGTCGACACCGGGGAGCTGTTTTTT
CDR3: CASSFGTVDTGELFF

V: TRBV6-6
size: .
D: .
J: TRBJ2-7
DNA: TGTGCCAGCAGTAAAGAAAACAGGGTCTCGGGCGAGCAGTACTTC
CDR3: CASSKENRVSGEQYF

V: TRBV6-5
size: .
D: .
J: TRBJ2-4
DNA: TGTGCCAGCAGTTACTCGAATGGGCAGGCCGCCTACTTC
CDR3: CASSYSNGQAAYF

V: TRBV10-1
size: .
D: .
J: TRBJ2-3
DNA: TGCGCCAGCAGTGGGGAACGGGGTTTCGGAGATACGCAGTATTTT
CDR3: CASSGERGFGDTQYF

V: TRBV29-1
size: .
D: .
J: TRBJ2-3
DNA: TGCAGCGTAAGACAGTCAGATACGCAGTATTTT
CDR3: CSVRQSDTQYF

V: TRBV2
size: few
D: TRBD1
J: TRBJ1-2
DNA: TGTGCCAGCAGTGCACAGGGGGCCGACTATGGCTACACCTTC
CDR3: CASSAQGADYGYTF

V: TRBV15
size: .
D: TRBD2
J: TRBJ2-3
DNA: TGTGCCACCAGCAGAGATCGAGCTGGGGGGGCAGATACGCAGTATTTT
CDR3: CATSRDRAGGADTQYF

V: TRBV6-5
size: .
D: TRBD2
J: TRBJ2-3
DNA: TGTGCCAGCAGTTACTCTAGCGGGGGGTCCACAGATACGCAGTATTTT
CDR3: CASSYSSGGSTDTQYF

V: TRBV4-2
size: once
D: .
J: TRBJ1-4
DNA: TGTGCCAGCAGCCAAGCTGCCGGGGGCGAGAATGAAAAACTGTTTTTT
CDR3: CASSQAAGGENEKLFF

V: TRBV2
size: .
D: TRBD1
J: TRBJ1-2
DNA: TGTGCCAGCGAGGGACAGGGGGTAGGTGGTGAGAGCTATGGCTACACCTTC
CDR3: CASEGQGVGGESYGYTF

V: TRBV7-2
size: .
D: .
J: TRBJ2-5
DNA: TGTGCCAGCAGCTTAGTAGGGTTGCAAGAGACCCAGTACTTC
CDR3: CASSLVGLQETQYF

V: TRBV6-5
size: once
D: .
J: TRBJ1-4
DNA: TGTGCCAGCAGTCTAAACTACAAATTTCCTGAAAAACTGTTTTTT
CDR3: CASSLNYKFPEKLFF

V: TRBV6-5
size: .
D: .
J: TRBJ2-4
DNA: TGTGCCAGCAGAGGGCTTTTAGCCAAAAACATTCAGTACTTC
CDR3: CASRGLLAKNIQYF

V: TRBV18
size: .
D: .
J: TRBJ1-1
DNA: TGTGCCAGCTCACCAAGGCCGGTAAGTCCGCCGAACACTGAAGCTTTCTTT
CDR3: CASSPRPVSPPNTEAFF

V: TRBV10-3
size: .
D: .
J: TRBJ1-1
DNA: TGTGCCTACGGAGCGATCCCCACTGAAGCTTTCTTT
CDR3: CAYGAIPTEAFF

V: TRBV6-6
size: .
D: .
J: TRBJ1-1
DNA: TGTGCAACAACAGGGAACACTGAAGCTTTCTTT
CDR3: CATTGNTEAFF

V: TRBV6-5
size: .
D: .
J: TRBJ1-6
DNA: TGTGCCAGCAGTTGGGCAGGGGAGGATCCCCTCCACTTT
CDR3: CASSWAGEDPLHF

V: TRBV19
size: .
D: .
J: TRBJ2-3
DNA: TGTGCCAGTAGTTTCAGTCGGGACCAAGATACGCAGTATTTT
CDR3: CASSFSRDQDTQYF

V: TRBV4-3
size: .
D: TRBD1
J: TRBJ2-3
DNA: TGCGCCAGCAGCCAAGTTAGGACAGGGACAGATACGCAGTATTTT
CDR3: CASSQVRTGTDTQYF

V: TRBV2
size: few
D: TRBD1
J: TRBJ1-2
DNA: TGTGCCAGCAGTTTCCGACAGGGACCTTCGGCTAACTATGGCTACACCTTC
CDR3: CASSFRQGPSANYGYTF

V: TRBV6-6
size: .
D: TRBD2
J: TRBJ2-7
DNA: TGTGCCACCCTTAACACGGGGCGGGGGGCGATTGAGCAGTACTTC
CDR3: CATLNTGRGAIEQYF

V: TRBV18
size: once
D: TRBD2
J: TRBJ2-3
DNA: TGTGCCAGCTCACCCCCGCGGGGGGGCAGAACAGATACGCAGTATTTT
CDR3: CASSPPRGGRTDTQYF

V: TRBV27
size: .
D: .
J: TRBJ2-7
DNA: TGTGCCAGCAGGGAGGACGTGAGCTACGAGCAGTACTTC
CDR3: CASREDVSYEQYF

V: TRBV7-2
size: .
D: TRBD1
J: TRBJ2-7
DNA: TGTGCCAGCAGCTTAGGGTTGGCGGGGACAGGAGCCTGGTACGAGCAGTACTTC
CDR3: CASSLGLAGTGAWYEQYF

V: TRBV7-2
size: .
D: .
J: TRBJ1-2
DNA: TGTGCCAGCAGCTTAGCGCCAGGGGATACTAACTATGGCTACACCTTC
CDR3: CASSLAPGDTNYGYTF

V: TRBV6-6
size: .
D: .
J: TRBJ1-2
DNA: TGTGCCAGCAGTGACGGGGTTGGCTACACCTTC
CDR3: CASSDGVGYTF

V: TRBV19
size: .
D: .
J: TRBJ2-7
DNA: TGTGCCAGTAGTACAACAGGGCCAGGGGAGCAGTACTTC
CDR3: CASSTTGPGEQYF